This T cell receptor (beta chain) came from a study of OX40 agonist ivuxolimab in advanced cancers. General study findings and limits: Some patients without response likewise showed low normalized clonal expansion. Expanded clones belonging to CD8+ T cells outnumbered, on average, those of CD4+.

Any history of autoimmune disease or systemic immunosuppression disqualified patients. Blood specimens came from baseline, cycle 4 day 1, and cycle 7 day 1. This clone is a singleton in its sample. Its specificity is unknown. Using immunoSEQ multiplex PCR, the repertoire was profiled, and TCRdb retains in-frame clones only, with some absent. This repertoire shows over 70,000 clones, 75% to 90% found once; its top ten account for approximately 9.9%. The CDR3 loop spans 13 amino acids. From germline, CDR1 is SGDLS and CDR2 YYNGEE. Deletions cut 4 bases from V and 3 bases from J, with 10 bases between. This specimen consisted of CD4+ or CD8+ T cells sorted from blood, obtained in a trial of the OX40 agonist ivuxolimab. The genes are TRBV9 and TRBJ1-1; weak D call: TRBD1 (6 bases). This receptor was identified in an adult with an advanced solid tumor such as melanoma, head and neck, liver or kidney cancer. DNA of the CDR3: TGTGCCAGCAGCAAGGGGGGTGACACTGAAGCTTTCTTT. Residues: CASSKGGDTEAFF.